These 15 T cell receptor beta chains were all obtained from the same sample, sequenced in a study of B cell selection in AIRE deficiency. Conventional CD4 T cells were sorted as CD4+CD127+ cells. Here immunoSEQ multiplex PCR was the method, and the copy in TCRdb shows in-frame clones only, minus some. The table lists some 25,000 clones, approximately 96% of them singletons. The source material was CD4+CD127+ conventional T cells sorted from PBMCs. These receptors were collected from a human donor in good health.

This chain connects TRBV7-9 to TRBJ1-4, with D unresolved. Germline V gives CDR1 SEHNR, CDR2 FQNEAQ (reference sequence). The CDR3 spans 13 residues. V lost 1 base and J lost 7, with 7 bases in between. CDR3 sequence reads: CASSLVRLEKLFF. In nucleotides, the CDR3 is TGTGCCAGCAGCTTAGTTCGCCTTGAAAAACTGTTTTTT.

This chain links TRBV27 with TRBJ1-4; D might be TRBD1 (5 bases). The CDR3 is 17 amino acids. V dropped 1 base and J dropped 8 bases, with 20 bases sitting between them. The germline V gene encodes CDR1 MNHEY and CDR2 SMNVEV (reference sequence). CDR3 amino acids: CASSLFGTGAGKEKLFF. The CDR3 region has the DNA TGTGCCAGCAGTTTATTTGGGACGGGCGCCGGGAAGGAAAAACTGTTTTTT.

CDR3 in amino acids: CASSQEGGGARETQYF. The CDR3 coding sequence is TGCGCCAGCAGCCAAGAAGGCGGGGGGGCCCGAGAGACCCAGTACTTC. The gene calls are TRBV4-3 and TRBJ2-5; 9 bases agree with TRBD2. Germline V lookup: CDR1 LGHNA, CDR2 YSLEER. J was trimmed by 4 bases and V by 0 bases; bases with no gene match: 6. CDR3 length equals 16 residues.

This chain connects TRBV2 to TRBJ2-2; D might be TRBD2 (5 bases). The CDR3 length is 14 residues. Trimming stripped 8 bases from V and 1 base from J, with 11 bases between. The V gene's germline CDR1 is SNHLY and CDR2 FYNNEI. CDR3 sequence (DNA): TGTGCCAGCCTTGGGAGCAGGAACACCGGGGAGCTGTTTTTT. This codes for CASLGSRNTGELFF.

This clone appeared once. The chain joins TRBV9 to TRBJ1-3; tentative D call: TRBD1 (5 bases). V lost 0 bases and J 3 bases, leaving 10 bases between the germline ends. Germline V gene data show CDR1 as SGDLS and CDR2 as YYNGEE. This CDR3 is built from 15 residues. As DNA, the CDR3 is TGTGCCAGCAGCGTAGCGGGCAGGGATGGAAACACCATATATTTT. Protein product: CASSVAGRDGNTIYF.

This chain uses TRBV4-3 with TRBJ2-2, with 8 bases lining up with TRBD1. V was pared by 1 base and J by 5 bases, with 9 bases of the junction left unmatched. The CDR3 loop spans 17 amino acids. Germline CDR1 and CDR2: LGHNA and YSLEER. CDR3 residues: CASSQGQGAQGTGELFF. For the CDR3, the DNA is TGCGCCAGCAGCCAAGGGCAGGGGGCGCAGGGGACCGGGGAGCTGTTTTTT.

The chain recombines TRBV2 with TRBJ2-2; no firm D call. The V end lost 7 bases, the J end lost 0 bases, and 12 bases lay between the germline ends. Germline V gene data show CDR1 as SNHLY and CDR2 as FYNNEI. The CDR3 covers 15 residues. CDR3: CASKGTVPNTGELFF. Here the CDR3 DNA reads TGTGCCAGCAAGGGAACGGTCCCGAACACCGGGGAGCTGTTTTTT.

The chain links TRBV30 to TRBJ1-4, with 9 positions matching TRBD1. This CDR3 region has 12 residues. Germline loops: CDR1 GTSNPN, CDR2 SVGIG (reference sequence). This chain's CDR3 is CASDRGGEKLFF. Written as DNA, the CDR3 is TGTGCGTCGGACAGGGGAGGTGAAAAACTGTTTTTT.

The chain has TRBV11-2 and TRBJ2-3; 9 nucleotides match TRBD2. Per germline, CDR1 SGHAT and CDR2 FQNNGV. The CDR3 consists of 16 residues. Unmatched junction bases numbered 5, after V lost 1 base and J lost 3 bases. In DNA form, the CDR3 reads TGTGCCAGCAGCTTAGGAATCGCGGGGGGGACAGATACGCAGTATTTT. Its protein product is CASSLGIAGGTDTQYF. Full variable domain (remainder filled in from reference TRBV11-2 and TRBJ2-3): EAGVAQSPRYKIIEKRQSVAFWCNPISGHATLYWYQQILGQGPKLLIQFQNNGVVDDSQLPKDRFSAERLKGVDSTLKIQPAKLEDSAVYLCASSLGIAGGTDTQYFGPGTRLTVL.

The chain is built from TRBV2 and TRBJ1-1, with D perhaps matching TRBD1 (5 bases). The CDR3 totals 12 residues. Germline V CDR1 and CDR2: SNHLY, FYNNEI. V lost 2 bases and J lost 11, with 12 bases in between. The DNA for the CDR3 is TGTGCCAGCAGTGAACGCAGGGTATGGGCTTTCTTT. As protein: CASSERRVWAFF.

This rearrangement joins TRBV5-6 to TRBJ1-6; perhaps TRBD1 as D (5 bases). CDR1 SGHDT and CDR2 YYEEEE come from the germline V gene. This CDR3 is 15 amino acids long. The V gene lost 0 bases and the J gene lost 9 bases, with 13 bases spanning the gap. The DNA of the CDR3 is TGTGCCAGCAGCTTGGAGGGTGGGACGGGTTCACCCCTCCACTTT. Protein product: CASSLEGGTGSPLHF. Complete variable domain (other parts from reference TRBV5-6 and TRBJ1-6): DAGVTQSPTHLIKTRGQQVTLRCSPKSGHDTVSWYQQALGQGPQFIFQYYEEEERQRGNFPDRFSGHQFPNYSSELNVNALLLGDSALYLCASSLEGGTGSPLHFGNGTRLTVT.

The CDR3 reads CASSPPGSYNEKLFF. CDR3 in DNA: TGTGCCAGCTCACCACCGGGGAGTTATAATGAAAAACTGTTTTTT. This chain uses TRBV18 with TRBJ1-4; D is ambiguous. The CDR3 runs 15 residues. Germline CDR1 KGHSH, CDR2 LQKENI. Trimming took off 0 bases at V and 4 bases at J, with 9 bases between the two ends.

CDR3 sequence (DNA): TGCGCCAGCAGCTTGGGAGCCGGGGGGGCCTACAATGAGCAGTTCTTC. Translated: CASSLGAGGAYNEQFF. The chain links TRBV5-1 to TRBJ2-1; 8 bases map to TRBD2. There are 16 residues in the CDR3. V lost 0 bases, J lost 2 bases, and 4 bases stayed unmatched. Germline values: CDR1 SGHRS, CDR2 YFSETQ.

The chain links TRBV5-6 to TRBJ2-3; D is unresolved. The CDR3 runs to 11 residues. V was shortened by 3 bases and J by 7 bases, with 6 bases between the two germline ends. Germline lookup yields CDR1 SGHDT and CDR2 YYEEEE. The CDR3 DNA reads TGTGCCAGCAGCTGGGGAAATACGCAGTATTTT. Translation: CASSWGNTQYF.

The DNA of the CDR3 is TGTGCCAGCAGCTCCCACCTACTAGCGGGGGGCCGCAGGGAGCAGTTCTTC. Translation gives CASSSHLLAGGRREQFF. The chain links TRBV11-3 to TRBJ2-1; the match to TRBD2 covers 12 bases. The CDR3 is 17 amino acids. J lost 10 bases, V lost 4 bases, and 14 bases had no gene match. CDR1 and CDR2 (germline): SGHNT, YENEEA.